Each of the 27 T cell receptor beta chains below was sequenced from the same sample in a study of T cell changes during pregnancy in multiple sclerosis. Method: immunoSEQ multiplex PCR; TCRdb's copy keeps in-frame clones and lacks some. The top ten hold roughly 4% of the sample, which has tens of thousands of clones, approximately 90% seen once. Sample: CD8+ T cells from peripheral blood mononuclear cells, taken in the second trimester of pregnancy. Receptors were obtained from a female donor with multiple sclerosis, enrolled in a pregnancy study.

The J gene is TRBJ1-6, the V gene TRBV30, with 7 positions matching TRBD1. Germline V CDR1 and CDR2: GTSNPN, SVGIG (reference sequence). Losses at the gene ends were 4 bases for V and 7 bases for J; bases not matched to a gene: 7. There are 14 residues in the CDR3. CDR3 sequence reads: CAWTAGTENSPLHF. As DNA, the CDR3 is TGTGCCTGGACAGCCGGGACAGAGAATTCACCCCTCCACTTT.

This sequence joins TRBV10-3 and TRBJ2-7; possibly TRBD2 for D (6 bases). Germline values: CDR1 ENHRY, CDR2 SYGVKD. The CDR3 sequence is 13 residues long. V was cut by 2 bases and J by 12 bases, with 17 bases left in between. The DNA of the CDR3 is TGTGCCATCAGTGAGAGGTCTGCGGGACGGGCGTACTTC. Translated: CAISERSAGRAYF.

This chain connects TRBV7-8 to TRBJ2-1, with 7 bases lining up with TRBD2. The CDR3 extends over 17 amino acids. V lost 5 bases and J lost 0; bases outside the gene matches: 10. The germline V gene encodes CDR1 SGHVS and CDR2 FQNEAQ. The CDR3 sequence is CASSPGPSGDSYNEQFF. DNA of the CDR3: TGTGCCAGCAGCCCTGGACCTAGCGGAGACTCCTACAATGAGCAGTTCTTC.

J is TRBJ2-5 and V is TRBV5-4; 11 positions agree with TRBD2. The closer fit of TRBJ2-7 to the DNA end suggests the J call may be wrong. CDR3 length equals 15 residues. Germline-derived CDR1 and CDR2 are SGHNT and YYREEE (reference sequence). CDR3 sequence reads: CASSTLAGGDYEQYF. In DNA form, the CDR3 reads TGTGCCAGCAGCACTTTAGCGGGAGGGGACTACGAGCAGTACTTC.

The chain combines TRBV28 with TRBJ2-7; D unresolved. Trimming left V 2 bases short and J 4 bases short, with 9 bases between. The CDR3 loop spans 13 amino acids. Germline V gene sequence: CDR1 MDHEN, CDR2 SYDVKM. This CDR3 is CASSLLDLYEQYF. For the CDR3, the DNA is TGTGCCAGCAGTTTACTAGATTTATACGAGCAGTACTTC.

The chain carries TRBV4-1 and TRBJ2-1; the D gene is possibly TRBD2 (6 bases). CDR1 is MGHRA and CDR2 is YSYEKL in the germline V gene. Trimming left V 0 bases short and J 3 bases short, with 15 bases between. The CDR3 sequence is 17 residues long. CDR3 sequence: CASSQDGGREFYNEQFF. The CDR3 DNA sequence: TGCGCCAGCAGCCAAGATGGGGGACGGGAGTTCTACAATGAGCAGTTCTTC.

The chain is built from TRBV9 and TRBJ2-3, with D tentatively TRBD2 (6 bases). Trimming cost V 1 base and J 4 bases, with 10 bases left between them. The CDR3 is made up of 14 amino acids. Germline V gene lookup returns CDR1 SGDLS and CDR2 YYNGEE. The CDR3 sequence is CASSVWDWPDTQYF. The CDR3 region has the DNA TGTGCCAGCAGCGTATGGGACTGGCCAGATACGCAGTATTTT.

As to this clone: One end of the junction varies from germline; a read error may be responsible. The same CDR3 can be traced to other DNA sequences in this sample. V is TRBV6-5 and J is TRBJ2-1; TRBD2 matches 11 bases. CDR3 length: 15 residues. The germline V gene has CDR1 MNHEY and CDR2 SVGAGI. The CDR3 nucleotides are TGCGCCAGCGGATTGACTAGCGGGATAGTGAATGAGCAGTTCTTC. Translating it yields CASGLTSGIVNEQFF.

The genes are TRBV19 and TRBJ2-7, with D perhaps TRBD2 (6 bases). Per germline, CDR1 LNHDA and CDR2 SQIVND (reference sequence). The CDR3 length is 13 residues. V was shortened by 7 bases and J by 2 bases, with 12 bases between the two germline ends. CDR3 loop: CASTKAGPYEQYF. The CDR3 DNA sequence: TGTGCCAGTACCAAGGCGGGGCCCTACGAGCAGTACTTC.

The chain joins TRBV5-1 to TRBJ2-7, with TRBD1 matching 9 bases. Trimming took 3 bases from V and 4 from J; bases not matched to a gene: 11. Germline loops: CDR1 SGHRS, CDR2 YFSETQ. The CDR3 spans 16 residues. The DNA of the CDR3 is TGCGCCAGCAGCTCCGGACAGGGGCTGATTGGGTACGAGCAGTACTTC. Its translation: CASSSGQGLIGYEQYF.

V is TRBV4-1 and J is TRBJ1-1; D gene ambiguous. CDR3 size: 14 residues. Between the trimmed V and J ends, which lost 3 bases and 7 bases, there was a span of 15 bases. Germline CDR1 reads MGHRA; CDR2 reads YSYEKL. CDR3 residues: CASSHGLGSFEAFF. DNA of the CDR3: TGCGCCAGCAGCCACGGTTTGGGGAGTTTTGAAGCTTTCTTT.

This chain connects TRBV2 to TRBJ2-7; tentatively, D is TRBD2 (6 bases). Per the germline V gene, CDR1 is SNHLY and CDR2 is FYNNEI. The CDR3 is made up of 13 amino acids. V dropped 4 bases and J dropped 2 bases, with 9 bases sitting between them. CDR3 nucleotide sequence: TGTGCCAGCAGTGCTAGCGAGACCTACGAGCAGTACTTC. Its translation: CASSASETYEQYF.

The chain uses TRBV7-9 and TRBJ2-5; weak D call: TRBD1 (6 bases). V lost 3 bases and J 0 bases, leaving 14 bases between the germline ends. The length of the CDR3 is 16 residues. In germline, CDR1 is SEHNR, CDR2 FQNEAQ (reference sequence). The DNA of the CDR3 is TGTGCCAGCAGCTTCCGCCGGACAGACAACCAAGAGACCCAGTACTTC. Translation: CASSFRRTDNQETQYF.

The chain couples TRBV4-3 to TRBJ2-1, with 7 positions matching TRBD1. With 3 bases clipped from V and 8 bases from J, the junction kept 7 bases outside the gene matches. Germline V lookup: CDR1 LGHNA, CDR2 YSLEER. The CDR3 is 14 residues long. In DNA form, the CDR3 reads TGCGCCAGCAGCCATCTACAGGGGTCGGATGAGCAGTTCTTC. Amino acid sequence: CASSHLQGSDEQFF.

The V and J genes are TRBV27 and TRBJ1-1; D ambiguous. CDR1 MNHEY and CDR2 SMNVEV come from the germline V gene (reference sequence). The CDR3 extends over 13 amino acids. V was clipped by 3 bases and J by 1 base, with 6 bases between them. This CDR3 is CASSFSGNTEAFF. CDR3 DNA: TGTGCCAGCAGTTTTTCAGGGAACACTGAAGCTTTCTTT.

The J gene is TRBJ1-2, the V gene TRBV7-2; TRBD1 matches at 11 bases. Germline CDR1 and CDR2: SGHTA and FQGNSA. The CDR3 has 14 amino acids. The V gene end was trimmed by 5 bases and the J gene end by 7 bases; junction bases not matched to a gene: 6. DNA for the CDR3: TGTGCCAGCAGCCAAAGGGACAGGGGGGTTGGCTACACCTTC. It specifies CASSQRDRGVGYTF.

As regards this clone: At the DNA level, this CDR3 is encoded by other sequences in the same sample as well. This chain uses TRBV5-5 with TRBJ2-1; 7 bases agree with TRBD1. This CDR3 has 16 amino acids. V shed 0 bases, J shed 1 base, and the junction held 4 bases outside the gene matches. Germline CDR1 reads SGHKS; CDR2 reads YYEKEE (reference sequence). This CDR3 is CASSLGQGVSYNEQFF. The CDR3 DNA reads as TGTGCCAGCAGCTTGGGCCAGGGGGTGTCCTACAATGAGCAGTTCTTC.

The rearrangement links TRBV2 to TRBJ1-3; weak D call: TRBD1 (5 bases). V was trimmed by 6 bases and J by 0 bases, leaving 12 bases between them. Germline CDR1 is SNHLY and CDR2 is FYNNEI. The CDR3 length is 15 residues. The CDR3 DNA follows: TGTGCCAGCAGGGACGGGGGAAACTCTGGAAACACCATATATTTT. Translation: CASRDGGNSGNTIYF.

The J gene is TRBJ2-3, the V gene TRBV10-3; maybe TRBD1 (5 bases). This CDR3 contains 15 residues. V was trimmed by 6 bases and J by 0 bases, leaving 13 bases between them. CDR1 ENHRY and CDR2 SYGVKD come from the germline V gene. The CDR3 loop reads CAIRKQAASTDTQYF. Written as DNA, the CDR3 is TGTGCCATCAGGAAACAGGCCGCTAGCACAGATACGCAGTATTTT.

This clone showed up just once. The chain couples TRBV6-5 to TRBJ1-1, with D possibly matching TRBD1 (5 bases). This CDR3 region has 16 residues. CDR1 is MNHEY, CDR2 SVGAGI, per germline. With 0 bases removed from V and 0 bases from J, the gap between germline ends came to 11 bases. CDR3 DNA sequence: TGTGCCAGCAGTTACTCCTGGGGCGAGCTGAACACTGAAGCTTTCTTT. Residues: CASSYSWGELNTEAFF.

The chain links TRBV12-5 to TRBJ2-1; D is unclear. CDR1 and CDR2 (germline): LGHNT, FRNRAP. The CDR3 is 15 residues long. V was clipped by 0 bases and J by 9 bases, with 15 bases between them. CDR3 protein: CASGLVPGLYGEQFF. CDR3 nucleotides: TGTGCTAGTGGTTTGGTACCAGGCCTCTACGGTGAGCAGTTCTTC.

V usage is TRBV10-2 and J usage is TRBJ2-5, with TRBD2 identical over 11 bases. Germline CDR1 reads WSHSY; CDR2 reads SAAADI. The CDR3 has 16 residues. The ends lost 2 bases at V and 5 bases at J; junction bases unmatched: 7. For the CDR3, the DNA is TGCGCCAGCAGTGAGACTAGCGGGAGCCGTAGGGAGACCCAGTACTTC. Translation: CASSETSGSRRETQYF.

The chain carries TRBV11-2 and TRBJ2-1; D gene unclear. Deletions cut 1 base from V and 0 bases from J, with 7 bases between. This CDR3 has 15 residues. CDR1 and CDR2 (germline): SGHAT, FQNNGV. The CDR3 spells CASSLALDSYNEQFF. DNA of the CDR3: TGTGCCAGCAGCTTAGCCTTAGACTCCTACAATGAGCAGTTCTTC.

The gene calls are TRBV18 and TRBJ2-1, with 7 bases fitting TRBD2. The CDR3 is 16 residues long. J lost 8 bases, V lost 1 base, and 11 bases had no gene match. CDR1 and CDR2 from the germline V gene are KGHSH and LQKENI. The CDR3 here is CASSPLHGGRGDEQFF. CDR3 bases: TGTGCCAGCTCACCACTCCATGGCGGGAGAGGCGATGAGCAGTTCTTC.

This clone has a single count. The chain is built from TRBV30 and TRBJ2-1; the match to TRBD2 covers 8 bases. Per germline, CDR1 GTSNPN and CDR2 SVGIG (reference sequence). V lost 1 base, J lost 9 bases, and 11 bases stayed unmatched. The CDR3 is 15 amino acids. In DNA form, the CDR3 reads TGTGCCTGGAGTGGGTTGGGGACTAGTAGGGTTGAGCAGTTCTTC. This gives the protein CAWSGLGTSRVEQFF.

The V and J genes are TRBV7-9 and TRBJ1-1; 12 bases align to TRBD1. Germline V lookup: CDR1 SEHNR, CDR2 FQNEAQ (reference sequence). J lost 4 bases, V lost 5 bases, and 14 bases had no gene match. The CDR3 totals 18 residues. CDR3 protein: CASSPPPGQGARATEAFF. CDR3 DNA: TGTGCCAGCAGCCCTCCTCCGGGACAGGGGGCGAGGGCCACTGAAGCTTTCTTT. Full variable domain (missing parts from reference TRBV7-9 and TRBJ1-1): DTGVSQNPRHKITKRGQNVTFRCDPISEHNRLYWYRQTLGQGPEFLTYFQNEAQLEKSRLLSDRFSAERPKGSFSTLEIQRTEQGDSAMYLCASSPPPGQGARATEAFFGQGTRLTVV.

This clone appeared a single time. CDR3 in amino acids: CASSSVERLAAYEQYF. In DNA form, the CDR3 reads TGTGCCAGCAGTTCGGTTGAAAGGCTAGCGGCTTACGAGCAGTACTTC. The chain links TRBV28 to TRBJ2-7; 7 nucleotides match TRBD2. Germline-derived CDR1 and CDR2 are MDHEN and SYDVKM. V trimming: 4 bases; J trimming: 4 bases; junction bases outside the gene matches: 13. The CDR3 has 16 residues.